This T cell receptor (beta chain) was recovered during a study of shared clonotypes between healthy human individuals. Study context: Aged 18 to 49, the donors were a couple of women and a few men. Study-wide findings and caveats: About 4.5% of naive CD4 clonotypes were common to a few donors.

On this clone itself: The antigen is undetermined.

The CDR3 runs to 16 residues. The germline V gene encodes CDR1 SQVTM and CDR2 ANQGSEA. V gave up 6 bases and J gave up 3 bases; unmatched junction bases: 16. The repertoire was sequenced with immunoSEQ multiplex PCR; TCRdb's copy has only in-frame clones and lacks some. The table has about 660,000 clones, approximately 79% seen once. Material for sequencing was memory CD4+ T cells sorted from blood. Subset meaning: CD45RA-negative fraction. This sequence was found in a woman aged 25 to 39 in good health. The rearrangement uses TRBV29-1 and TRBJ2-7; 8 nucleotides agree with TRBD1. The DNA for the CDR3 is TGCAGCGTCGAGGGGTTATCCGGGACAGGTCTCTACGAGCAGTACTTC. This encodes CSVEGLSGTGLYEQYF.